A selection of T cell receptor beta chains follows, all from one sample in a study of blood T cell repertoires in COVID-19. Only in-frame clones appear in the TCRdb table, and some are missing; sequencing was by immunoSEQ multiplex PCR. The sample holds 450,000 or so clones, about 88% seen once. The sequencing sample was made of peripheral blood. The receptors shown here come from a man between 18 and 35 years old with COVID-19, enrolled during active disease. CDR3s include the opening cysteine and the closing phenylalanine or tryptophan. A D gene is named only where the DNA matches it firmly. Clone size, where shown, is once, few, many, or a class for clones that have expanded.

NA | NA | TRBJ1-1 | TRBV20-1 | 12 | CSASFRNTEAFF | TGCAGTGCTAGTTTTAGGAACACTGAAGCTTTCTTT
NA | TRBD1 | TRBJ2-3 | TRBV6-4 | 14 | CASSRGQGPDTQYF | TGTGCCAGCAGTAGAGGACAGGGCCCAGATACGCAGTATTTT
NA | TRBD2 | TRBJ2-2 | TRBV7-9 | 16 | CASSIGTSGATGELFF | TGTGCCAGCAGCATCGGGACTAGCGGGGCCACCGGGGAGCTGTTTTTT
NA | TRBD2 | TRBJ2-1 | TRBV9 | 15 | CASTGTSGKNNEQFF | TGTGCCAGCACCGGGACTAGCGGGAAGAACAATGAGCAGTTCTTC
NA | NA | TRBJ1-1 | TRBV2 | 12 | CASSAVELEAFF | TGTGCCAGCAGTGCGGTCGAGCTCGAAGCTTTCTTT
few | TRBD1 | TRBJ1-6 | TRBV19 | 15 | CASAGTGGYNSPLHF | TGTGCCAGCGCCGGGACAGGGGGATATAATTCACCCCTCCACTTT
NA | TRBD1 | TRBJ1-6 | TRBV30 | 14 | CAWSVGGGGSPLHF | TGTGCCTGGAGTGTAGGAGGGGGCGGTTCACCCCTCCACTTT
NA | TRBD1 | TRBJ2-7 | TRBV5-4 | 14 | CASSLGQGAREQYF | TGTGCCAGCAGCTTGGGACAGGGGGCGAGGGAGCAGTACTTC
NA | NA | TRBJ2-1 | TRBV6-5 | 11 | CASSYGGEQFF | TGTGCCAGCAGTTACGGGGGCGAGCAGTTCTTC
NA | NA | TRBJ2-5 | TRBV29-1 | 13 | CSVAAGDQETQYF | TGCAGCGTTGCGGCAGGGGACCAAGAGACCCAGTACTTC
NA | NA | TRBJ2-7 | TRBV19 | 15 | CASSIGGGAGYEQYF | TGTGCCAGTAGTATAGGGGGGGGCGCGGGCTACGAGCAGTACTTC
once | NA | TRBJ2-3 | TRBV4-1 | 16 | CASSHPTGTSTDTQYF | TGCGCCAGCAGCCACCCGACAGGGACTAGCACAGATACGCAGTATTTT
NA | NA | TRBJ1-1 | TRBV5-5 | 13 | CASSLAGDTEAFF | TGTGCCAGCAGCTTGGCCGGGGACACTGAAGCTTTCTTT